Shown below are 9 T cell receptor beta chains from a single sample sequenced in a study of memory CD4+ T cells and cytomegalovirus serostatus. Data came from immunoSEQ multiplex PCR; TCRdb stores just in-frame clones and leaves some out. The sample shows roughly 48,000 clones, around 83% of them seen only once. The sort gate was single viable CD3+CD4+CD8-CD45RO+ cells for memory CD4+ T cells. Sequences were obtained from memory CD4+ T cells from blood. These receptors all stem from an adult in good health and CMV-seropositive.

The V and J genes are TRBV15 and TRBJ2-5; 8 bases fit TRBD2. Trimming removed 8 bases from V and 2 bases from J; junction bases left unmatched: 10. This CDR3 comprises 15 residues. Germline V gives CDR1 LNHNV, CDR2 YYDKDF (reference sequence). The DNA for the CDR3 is TGTGCCACCGAACGGACGGGAGGGAGGCAAGAGACCCAGTACTTC. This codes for CATERTGGRQETQYF.

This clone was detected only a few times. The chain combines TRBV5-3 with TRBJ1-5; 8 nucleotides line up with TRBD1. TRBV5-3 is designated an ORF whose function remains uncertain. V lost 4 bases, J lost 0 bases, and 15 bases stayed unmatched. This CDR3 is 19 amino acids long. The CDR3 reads CARSNPRDRINYSNQPQHF. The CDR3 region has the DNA TGTGCCAGAAGCAACCCACGGGACAGGATAAATTATAGCAATCAGCCCCAGCATTTT.

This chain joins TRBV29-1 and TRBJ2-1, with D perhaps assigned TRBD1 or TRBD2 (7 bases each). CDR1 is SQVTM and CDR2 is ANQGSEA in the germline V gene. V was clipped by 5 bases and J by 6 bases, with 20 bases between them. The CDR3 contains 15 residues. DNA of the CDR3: TGCAGCGTTCTATCAGGGAGGGGGCGAGGCAATGAGCAGTTCTTC. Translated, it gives CSVLSGRGRGNEQFF.

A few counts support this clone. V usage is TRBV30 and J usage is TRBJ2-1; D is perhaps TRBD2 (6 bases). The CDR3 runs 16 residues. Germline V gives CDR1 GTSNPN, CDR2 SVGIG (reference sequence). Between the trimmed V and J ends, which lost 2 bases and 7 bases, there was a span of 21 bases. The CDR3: CAWSPPPRAGRNEQFF. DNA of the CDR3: TGTGCCTGGAGTCCTCCCCCGAGGGCAGGGAGGAATGAGCAGTTCTTC.

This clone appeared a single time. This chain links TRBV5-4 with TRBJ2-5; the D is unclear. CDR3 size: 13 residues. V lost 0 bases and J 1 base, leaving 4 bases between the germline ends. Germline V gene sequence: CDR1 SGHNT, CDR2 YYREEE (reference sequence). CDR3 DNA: TGTGCCAGCAGCTTGGTTACCCAAGAGACCCAGTACTTC. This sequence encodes CASSLVTQETQYF.

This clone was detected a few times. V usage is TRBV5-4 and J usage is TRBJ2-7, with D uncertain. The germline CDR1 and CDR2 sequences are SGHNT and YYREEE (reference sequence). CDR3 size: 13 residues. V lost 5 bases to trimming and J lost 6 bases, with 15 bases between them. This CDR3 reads CASRPTADGEQYF. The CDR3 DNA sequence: TGTGCCAGCAGGCCCACGGCGGACGGCGAGCAGTACTTC.

The CDR3 DNA reads as TGTGCCAGCAGCCAAACCGGACAGGGGGCCAGGGGCTACACCTTC. It specifies CASSQTGQGARGYTF. V is TRBV14 and J is TRBJ1-2; TRBD1 agrees at 11 bases. V lost 2 bases, J lost 8 bases, and 7 bases stayed unmatched. The germline V gene has CDR1 SGHDN and CDR2 FVKESK. This CDR3 contains 15 residues.

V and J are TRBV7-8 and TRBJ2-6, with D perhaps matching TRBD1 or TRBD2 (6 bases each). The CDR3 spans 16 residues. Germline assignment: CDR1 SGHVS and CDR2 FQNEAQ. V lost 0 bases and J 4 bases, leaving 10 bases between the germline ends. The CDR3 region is CASSLAGGLGANVLTF. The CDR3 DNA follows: TGTGCCAGCAGCTTAGCAGGGGGGCTCGGGGCCAACGTCCTGACTTTC.

The CDR3 loop is CASGSGTGGAGELFF. CDR3 nucleotide sequence: TGTGCCAGCGGATCAGGGACAGGGGGCGCCGGGGAGCTGTTTTTT. The chain employs TRBV7-3 and TRBJ2-2; 12 bases agree with TRBD1. Germline CDR1 is SGHTA and CDR2 is FQGTGA. CDR3 length: 15 residues. J lost 6 bases, V lost 8 bases, and 7 bases had no gene match. The variable domain in full, completed from reference TRBV7-3 and TRBJ2-2, reads GAGVSQTPSNKVTEKGKYVELRCDPISGHTALYWYRQSLGQGPEFLIYFQGTGAADDSGLPNDRFFAVRPEGSVSTLKIQRTERGDSAVYLCASGSGTGGAGELFFGEGSRLTVL.